The clone carrying this TCR beta chain was counted only a few times. Germline V gives CDR1 SGHTA, CDR2 FQGNSA. The CDR3 length is 15 residues. Trimming removed 1 base at V and 4 bases at J, with 8 bases between. Method: immunoSEQ multiplex PCR; TCRdb's copy keeps in-frame clones and lacks some. The table has 84,000 or so clones, about 81% seen once; the top ten hold about 13%. These data come from a study of blood T cell repertoires in COVID-19. The chain recombines TRBV7-2 with TRBJ2-6, with D uncertain. The TCR comes from a human donor in a cohort sampled during active COVID-19. Sequenced: peripheral blood. The CDR3 nucleotides read TGTGCCAGCAGCTTAGGCAGTTCCGGGGCCAACGTCCTGACTTTC. It yields the protein CASSLGSSGANVLTF.